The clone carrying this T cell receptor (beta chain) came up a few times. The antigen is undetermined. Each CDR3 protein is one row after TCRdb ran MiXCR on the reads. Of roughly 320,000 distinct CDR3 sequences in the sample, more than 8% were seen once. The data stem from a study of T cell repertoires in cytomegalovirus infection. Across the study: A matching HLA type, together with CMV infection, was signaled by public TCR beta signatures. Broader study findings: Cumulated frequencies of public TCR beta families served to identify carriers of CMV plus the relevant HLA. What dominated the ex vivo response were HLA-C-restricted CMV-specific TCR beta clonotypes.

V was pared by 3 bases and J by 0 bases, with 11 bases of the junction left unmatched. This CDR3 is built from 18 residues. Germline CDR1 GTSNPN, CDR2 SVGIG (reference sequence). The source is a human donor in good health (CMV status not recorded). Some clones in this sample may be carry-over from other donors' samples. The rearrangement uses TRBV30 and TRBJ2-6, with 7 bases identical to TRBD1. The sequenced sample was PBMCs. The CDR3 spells CAWRVRGTTGSGANVLTF. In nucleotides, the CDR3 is TGTGCCTGGAGAGTCAGGGGGACCACTGGCTCTGGGGCCAACGTCCTGACTTTC.